The T cell receptor beta chain described here comes from a study of human T cells and chemical hapten exposure. Study-wide background: 2% DPC was applied to around 2 cm by around 2 cm of upper inner arm skin for sensitization. All patients underwent weekly scalp dosing with diphenylcyclopropenone for the full roughly 24-week study. Study-wide results and caveats: Counts of expanded TCRs (at PT1) showed a positive correlation with patch test score. TCRs at high frequency, those above 1 in 1000, did not change with DPC sensitization.

The V and J ends lost 2 bases and 0 bases respectively, with 16 bases between them. Germline CDR1 and CDR2: MNHEY and SVGEGT. The CDR3 extends over 17 amino acids. A single record per CDR3 protein comes from TCRdb applying MiXCR to the RACE reads. The sample records approximately 34,000 distinct CDR3 sequences, around 6.4% being singletons. The time point: patch test 1, 2 weeks after DPC sensitization. The treatment is: therapeutic diphenylcyclopropenone sensitization with weekly scalp DPC. Unfractionated whole blood yielded the extracted total RNA. This clonotype was seen a few times. Its antigen is unidentified.

The starting material was whole blood, obtained in connection with sensitization to the hapten diphenylcyclopropenone (DPC). This clonotype was sampled from a woman aged 25 to 39 with alopecia areata. Some clones in this sample may be carry-over from other donors' samples. This chain connects TRBV6-2 or TRBV6-3 to TRBJ1-1, with D perhaps matching TRBD1 (6 bases). The CDR3 DNA reads TGTGCCAGCAGTTACGCAGGGGCGCAGAGGATGAACACTGAAGCTTTCTTT. It translates to CASSYAGAQRMNTEAFF.